This T cell receptor (beta chain) emerged from a study of beta chain features in type 1 diabetes. General study findings and limits: Shorter templates might be favored by PCR, and equally so in patients and in controls. Naive, central memory and Treg TCRB repertoires appeared more alike in patients than in healthy donors.

This clone was seen a few times. What it binds is not known. The CDR3 has 17 residues. CDR1 is MDHEN, CDR2 SYDVKM, per germline. The V end lost 7 bases, the J end lost 0 bases, and 22 bases lay between the germline ends. The authors reverse transcribed all of the isolated RNA, so sequencing captured expressed TCRB transcripts. The table came from immunoSEQ multiplex PCR; TCRdb's copy has only in-frame clones and leaves some out. The sample includes 40,000 or so clones, under 65% of them seen just once. The sequence was obtained from a woman aged 18-35 years in good health. The specimen was Tregs from blood. The chain couples TRBV28 to TRBJ2-7; tentative D call: TRBD2 (7 bases). CDR3 bases: TGTGCCAGCACCACACGAAGGCGGGGGCTGAACTCCTACGAGCAGTACTTC. This gives the protein CASTTRRRGLNSYEQYF.